The present T cell receptor beta chain was sequenced within a study of blood T cell repertoires in COVID-19. Study-wide context: The origin of the acute and convalescent COVID-19 samples was the United States, Italy and Spain. From T cells, B-cell-depleted T cells, or PBMCs came the material, which was cDNA or gDNA.

Patients of the Seattle cohort, enrolled during active infection, were followed longitudinally. In the original processing: Cell counts per sample came from amplifying reference gene primers. Profiled with immunoSEQ multiplex PCR; TCRdb holds only in-frame clones, not every one. Clonal size and the V and J genes are those of that table, whereas D and trimming came from the DNA. The table has about 260,000 clones, around 87% seen once. The CDR3 covers 15 residues. Germline values: CDR1 SGHRS, CDR2 YFSETQ. The ends lost 4 bases at V and 7 bases at J; junction bases unmatched: 10. The sequence derives from a woman aged 55-69 years with COVID-19, enrolled during active disease. Sequencing was carried out using peripheral blood. This chain links TRBV5-1 with TRBJ2-2; 7 bases map to TRBD1. CDR3 protein: CASSPPRGSSGELFF. DNA for the CDR3: TGCGCCAGCAGCCCTCCCAGGGGGTCGAGCGGGGAGCTGTTTTTT.